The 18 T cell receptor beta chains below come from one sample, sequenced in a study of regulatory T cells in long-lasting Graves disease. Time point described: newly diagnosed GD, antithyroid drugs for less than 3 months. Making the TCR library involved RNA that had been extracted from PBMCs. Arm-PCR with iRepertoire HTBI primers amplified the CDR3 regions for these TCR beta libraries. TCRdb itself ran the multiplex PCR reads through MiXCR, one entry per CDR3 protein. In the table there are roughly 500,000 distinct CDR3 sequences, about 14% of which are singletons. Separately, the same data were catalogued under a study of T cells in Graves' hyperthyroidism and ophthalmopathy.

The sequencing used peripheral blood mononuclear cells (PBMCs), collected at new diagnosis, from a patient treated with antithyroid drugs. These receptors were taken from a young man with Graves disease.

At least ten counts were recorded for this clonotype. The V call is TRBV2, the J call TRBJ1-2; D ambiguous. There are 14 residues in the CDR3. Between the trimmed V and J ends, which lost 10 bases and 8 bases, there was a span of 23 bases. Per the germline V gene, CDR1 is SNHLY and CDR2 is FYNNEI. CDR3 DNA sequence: TGTGCCACCGTTCCTCAGAGCTCGGGTTGGGGCTACACCTTC. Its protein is CATVPQSSGWGYTF.

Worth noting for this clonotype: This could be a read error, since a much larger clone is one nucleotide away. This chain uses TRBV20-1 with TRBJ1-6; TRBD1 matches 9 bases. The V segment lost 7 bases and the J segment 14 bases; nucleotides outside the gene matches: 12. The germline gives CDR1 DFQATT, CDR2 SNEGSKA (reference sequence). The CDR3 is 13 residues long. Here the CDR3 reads CSVGRDRASSLHF. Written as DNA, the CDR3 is TGCAGTGTGGGGCGGGACAGGGCCTCATCCCTCCACTTT.

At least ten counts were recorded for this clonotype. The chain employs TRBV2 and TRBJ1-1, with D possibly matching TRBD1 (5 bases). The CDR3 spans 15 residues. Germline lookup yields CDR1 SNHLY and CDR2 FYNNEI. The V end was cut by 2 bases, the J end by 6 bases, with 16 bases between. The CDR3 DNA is TGTGCCAGCAGTGAATCGGGGCCGGACTCAGCTGAAGCTTTCTTT. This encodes CASSESGPDSAEAFF.

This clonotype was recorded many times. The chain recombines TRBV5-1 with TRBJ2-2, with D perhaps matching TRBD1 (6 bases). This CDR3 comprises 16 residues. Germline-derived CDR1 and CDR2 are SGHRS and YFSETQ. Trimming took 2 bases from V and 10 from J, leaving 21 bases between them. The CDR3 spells CASSFQPYRVDEELFF. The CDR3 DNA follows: TGCGCCAGCAGCTTCCAACCTTACAGGGTGGATGAGGAGCTGTTTTTT.

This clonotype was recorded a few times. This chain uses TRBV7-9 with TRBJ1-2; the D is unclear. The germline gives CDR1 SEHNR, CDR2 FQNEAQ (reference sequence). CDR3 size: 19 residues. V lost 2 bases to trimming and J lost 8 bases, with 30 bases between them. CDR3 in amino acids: CASSLPRRPDPEQQEGYTF. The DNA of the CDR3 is TGTGCCAGCAGCTTACCTCGCAGGCCGGATCCTGAGCAGCAGGAGGGCTACACCTTC.

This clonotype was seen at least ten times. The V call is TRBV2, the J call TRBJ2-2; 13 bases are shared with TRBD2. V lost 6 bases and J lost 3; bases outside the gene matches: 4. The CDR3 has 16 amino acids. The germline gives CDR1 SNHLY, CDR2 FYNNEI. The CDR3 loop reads CASRGTSGIDTGELFF. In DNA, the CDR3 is TGTGCCAGCAGGGGGACTAGCGGGATAGACACCGGGGAGCTGTTTTTT. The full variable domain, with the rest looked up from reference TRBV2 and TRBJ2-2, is EPEVTQTPSHQVTQMGQEVILRCVPISNHLYFYWYRQILGQKVEFLVSFYNNEISEKSEIFDDQFSVERPDGSNFTLKIRSTKLEDSAMYFCASRGTSGIDTGELFFGEGSRLTVL.

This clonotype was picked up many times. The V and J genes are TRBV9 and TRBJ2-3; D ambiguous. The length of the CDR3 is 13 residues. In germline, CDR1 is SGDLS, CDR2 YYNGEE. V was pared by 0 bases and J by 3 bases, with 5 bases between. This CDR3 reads CASSVGTTDTQYF. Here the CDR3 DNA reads TGTGCCAGCAGCGTAGGAACAACAGATACGCAGTATTTT.

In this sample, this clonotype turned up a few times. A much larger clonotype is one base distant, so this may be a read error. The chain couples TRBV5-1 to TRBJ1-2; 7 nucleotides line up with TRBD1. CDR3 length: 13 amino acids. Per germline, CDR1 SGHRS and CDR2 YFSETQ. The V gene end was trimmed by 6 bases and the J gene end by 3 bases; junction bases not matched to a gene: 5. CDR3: CASIQDRDYGYTF. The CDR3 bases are TGCGCCAGCATCCAAGACAGGGACTATGGCTACACCTTC.

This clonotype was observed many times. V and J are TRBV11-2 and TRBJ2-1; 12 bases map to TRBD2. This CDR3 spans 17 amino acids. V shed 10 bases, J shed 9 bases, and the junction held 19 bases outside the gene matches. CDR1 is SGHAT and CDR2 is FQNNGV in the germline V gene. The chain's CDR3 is CATTHLAGGPLVSEQFF. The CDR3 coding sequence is TGTGCCACCACCCATCTAGCGGGAGGGCCCTTGGTTAGTGAGCAGTTCTTC.

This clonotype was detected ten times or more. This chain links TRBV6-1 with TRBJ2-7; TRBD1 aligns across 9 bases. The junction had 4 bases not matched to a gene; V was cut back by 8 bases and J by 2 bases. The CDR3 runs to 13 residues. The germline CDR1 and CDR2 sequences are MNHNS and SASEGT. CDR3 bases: TGTGCCAGCGACAGGGGGGAAACCTACGAGCAGTACTTC. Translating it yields CASDRGETYEQYF.

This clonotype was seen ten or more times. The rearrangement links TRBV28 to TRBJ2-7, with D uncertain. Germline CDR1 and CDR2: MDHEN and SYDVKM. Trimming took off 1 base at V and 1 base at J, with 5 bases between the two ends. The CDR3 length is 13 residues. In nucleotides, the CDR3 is TGTGCCAGCAGTTTATTCGGATCCTACGAGCAGTACTTC. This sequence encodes CASSLFGSYEQYF.

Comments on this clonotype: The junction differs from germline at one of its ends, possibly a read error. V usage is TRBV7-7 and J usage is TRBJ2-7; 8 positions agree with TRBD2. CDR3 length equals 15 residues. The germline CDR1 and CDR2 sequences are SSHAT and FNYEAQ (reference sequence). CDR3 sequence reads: CASSLARGAAYEQYF. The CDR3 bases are TGTGCTAGCAGCTTAGCGCGGGGGGCCGCCTACGAGCAGTACTTC.

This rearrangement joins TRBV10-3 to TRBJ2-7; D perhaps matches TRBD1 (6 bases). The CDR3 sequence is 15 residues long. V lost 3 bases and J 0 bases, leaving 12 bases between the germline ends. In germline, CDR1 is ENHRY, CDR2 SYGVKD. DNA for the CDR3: TGTGCCATCAGTGATGGGGTAGGGGGCTCCTACGAGCAGTACTTC. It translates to CAISDGVGGSYEQYF.

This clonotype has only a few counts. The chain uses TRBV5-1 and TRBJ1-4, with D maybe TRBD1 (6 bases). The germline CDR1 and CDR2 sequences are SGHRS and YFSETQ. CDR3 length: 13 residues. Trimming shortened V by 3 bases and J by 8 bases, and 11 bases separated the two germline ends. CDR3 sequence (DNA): TGCGCCAGCAGCTCCGAACAGGGCGAAAAACTGTTTTTT. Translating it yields CASSSEQGEKLFF. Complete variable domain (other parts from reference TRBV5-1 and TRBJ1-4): KAGVTQTPRYLIKTRGQQVTLSCSPISGHRSVSWYQQTPGQGLQFLFEYFSETQRNKGNFPGRFSGRQFSNSRSEMNVSTLELGDSALYLCASSSEQGEKLFFGSGTQLSVL.

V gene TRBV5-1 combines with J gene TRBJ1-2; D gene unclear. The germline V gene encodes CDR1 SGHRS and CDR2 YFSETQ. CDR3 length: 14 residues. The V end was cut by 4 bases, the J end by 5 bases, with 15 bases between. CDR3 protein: CASSQTGSTYGYTF. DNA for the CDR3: TGCGCCAGCAGCCAGACCGGGTCGACTTATGGCTACACCTTC.

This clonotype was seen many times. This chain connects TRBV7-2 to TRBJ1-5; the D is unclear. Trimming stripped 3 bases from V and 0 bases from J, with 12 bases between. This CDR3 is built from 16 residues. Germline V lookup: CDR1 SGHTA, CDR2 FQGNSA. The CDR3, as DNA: TGTGCCAGCAGCTTCACCGACATCTTTAGCAATCAGCCCCAGCATTTT. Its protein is CASSFTDIFSNQPQHF. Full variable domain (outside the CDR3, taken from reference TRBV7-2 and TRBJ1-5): GAGVSQSPSNKVTEKGKDVELRCDPISGHTALYWYRQSLGQGLEFLIYFQGNSAPDKSGLPSDRFSAERTGGSVSTLTIQRTQQEDSAVYLCASSFTDIFSNQPQHFGDGTRLSIL.

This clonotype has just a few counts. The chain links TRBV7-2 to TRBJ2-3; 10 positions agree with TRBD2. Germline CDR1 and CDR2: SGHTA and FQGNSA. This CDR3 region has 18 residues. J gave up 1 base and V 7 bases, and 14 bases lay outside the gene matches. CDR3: CASTYRPSGRRRTDTQYF. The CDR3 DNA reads TGTGCCAGCACCTACCGGCCTAGCGGGAGACGGCGCACAGATACGCAGTATTTT.

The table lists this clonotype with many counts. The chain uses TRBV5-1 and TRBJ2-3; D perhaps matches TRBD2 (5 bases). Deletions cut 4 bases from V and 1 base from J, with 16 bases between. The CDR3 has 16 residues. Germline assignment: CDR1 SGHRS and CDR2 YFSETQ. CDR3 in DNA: TGCGCCAGCAGCCCGGCGTCGAGGGCTCGCACAGATACGCAGTATTTT. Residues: CASSPASRARTDTQYF.